This T cell receptor beta chain was identified in a study of T cells in Graves' hyperthyroidism and ophthalmopathy. Broader study findings: Most thyroid clonotypes expanded above 0.001 were also detected in blood.

The source of the PBMCs was around 9 ml of fresh peripheral blood. Worth noting for this clonotype: Its antigen is still unknown.

Template material for amplifying TCR beta CDR3 regions consisted of RNA transcripts. Primed by the HTBI set, a first-round RT-PCR was run on the TCR CDR3. TCRdb passed the multiplex PCR reads through MiXCR, listing each CDR3 protein once. The profile shows under 450,000 distinct CDR3 sequences, roughly 12% of them singletons. The CDR3 has 16 amino acids. V lost 6 bases, J lost 11 bases, and 26 bases lay in between. The chain carries TRBV12-3 or TRBV12-4 and TRBJ1-3, with a weak D call TRBD1 (5 bases). The TCR was taken from a man aged 25-45 years with Graves' hyperthyroidism that later progressed to Graves' ophthalmopathy. Input material: blood. CDR3 nucleotide sequence: TGTGCCAGCAGCCCCGCGGGGGACTCTAATCGGAAATCCATATATTTT. Translated, it gives CASSPAGDSNRKSIYF.